These T cell receptor beta chains were read from a single sample in a study of T cell responses to AZD1222 COVID-19 vaccine. Using immunoSEQ multiplex PCR, the repertoire was profiled, and TCRdb retains in-frame clones only, with some absent. The data show approximately 270,000 clones, around 93% seen once. The material sequenced was peripheral blood, taken 28 days after the second AZD1222 dose. These receptors were taken from an adult who received the AZD1222 COVID-19 vaccine. Each CDR3 is given with its conserved first and last residue. Fields, in order: D gene, clone size, J gene, V gene, CDR3 protein, CDR3 DNA. D genes are given only for firm matches. Size tells how often a clone was seen (once, few, many) or the class of an expanded clone, and some rows leave it out.

D: NA
size: NA
J: TRBJ1-2
V: TRBV7-9
CDR3: CASSITGSQPHIPF
DNA: TGTGCCAGCAGCATAACCGGGTCCCAACCCCATATACCCTTC

D: NA
size: NA
J: TRBJ2-5
V: TRBV9
CDR3: CASSVVGGRETQYF
DNA: TGTGCCAGCAGCGTAGTTGGGGGTAGGGAGACCCAGTACTTC

D: TRBD1
size: NA
J: TRBJ1-2
V: TRBV24-1
CDR3: CATSDSGQGRGYTF
DNA: TGTGCCACCAGTGACTCGGGACAGGGAAGGGGCTACACCTTC

D: TRBD1
size: few
J: TRBJ1-6
V: TRBV11-2
CDR3: CASRAGGNPLHF
DNA: TGTGCCAGCAGGGCAGGGGGTAATCCCCTCCACTTT

D: TRBD1
size: NA
J: TRBJ2-1
V: TRBV7-9
CDR3: CASSRAGQGDEQFF
DNA: TGTGCCAGCAGCCGGGCGGGACAGGGTGATGAGCAGTTCTTC

D: NA
size: NA
J: TRBJ1-2
V: TRBV5-4
CDR3: CASSLNSAGYGYTF
DNA: TGTGCCAGCAGCTTGAACTCAGCCGGCTATGGCTACACCTTC

D: NA
size: once
J: TRBJ1-1
V: TRBV29-1
CDR3: CSVGRMNTEAFF
DNA: TGCAGCGTTGGACGGATGAACACTGAAGCTTTCTTT

D: NA
size: NA
J: TRBJ1-3
V: TRBV27
CDR3: CASWGTQSSGNTIYF
DNA: TGTGCCAGCTGGGGAACTCAAAGCTCTGGAAACACCATATATTTT

D: NA
size: NA
J: TRBJ2-2
V: TRBV5-1
CDR3: CASSLVPSPLAGELFF
DNA: TGCGCCAGCAGCTTGGTACCTTCTCCCCTCGCCGGGGAGCTGTTTTTT

D: NA
size: few
J: TRBJ2-1
V: TRBV6-2/TRBV6-3
CDR3: CASSSSAFFSYNEQFF
DNA: TGTGCCAGCAGTTCCTCGGCCTTCTTCTCCTACAATGAGCAGTTCTTC

D: NA
size: NA
J: TRBJ1-5
V: TRBV5-6
CDR3: CASSLYRVEQPQHF
DNA: TGTGCCAGCAGCTTATACAGGGTGGAGCAGCCCCAGCATTTT

D: NA
size: NA
J: TRBJ1-1
V: TRBV4-1
CDR3: CASSLRDTLGHTEAFF
DNA: TGCGCCAGCAGCCTACGGGACACCCTAGGACACACTGAAGCTTTCTTT

D: TRBD1
size: NA
J: TRBJ2-1
V: TRBV3-1/TRBV3-2
CDR3: CASTYGQDYNEQFF
DNA: TGTGCCAGCACCTACGGACAGGACTACAATGAGCAGTTCTTC

D: NA
size: NA
J: TRBJ2-7
V: TRBV10-3
CDR3: CAISDLQGKGYEQYF
DNA: TGTGCCATCAGTGATCTGCAGGGGAAGGGCTACGAGCAGTACTTC

D: TRBD1
size: once
J: TRBJ1-2
V: TRBV5-6
CDR3: CASSFRDREFYGYTF
DNA: TGTGCCAGCAGCTTCCGGGACAGAGAATTCTATGGCTACACCTTC

D: NA
size: NA
J: TRBJ2-2
V: TRBV7-3
CDR3: CASRGGSNTGELFF
DNA: TGTGCCAGCAGGGGCGGATCGAACACCGGGGAGCTGTTTTTT

D: NA
size: NA
J: TRBJ2-3
V: TRBV7-2
CDR3: CASSLSFGTDTQYF
DNA: TGTGCCAGCAGCTTATCTTTCGGCACAGATACGCAGTATTTT

D: NA
size: NA
J: TRBJ1-3
V: TRBV21-1
CDR3: CASSSKANDGNTIYF
DNA: TGTGCCAGCAGCTCGAAGGCCAATGATGGAAACACCATATATTTT

D: TRBD2
size: NA
J: TRBJ2-1
V: TRBV18
CDR3: CASSRTSDSYNEQFF
DNA: TGTGCCAGCTCTCGGACTAGCGATTCCTACAATGAGCAGTTCTTC

D: NA
size: NA
J: TRBJ1-1
V: TRBV28
CDR3: CASSLPRGPREAFF
DNA: TGTGCCAGCAGTTTACCCCGGGGGCCACGGGAAGCTTTCTTT

D: NA
size: NA
J: TRBJ2-7
V: TRBV15
CDR3: CATSGPVLRSSYEQYF
DNA: TGTGCCACCAGCGGGCCGGTACTTCGGAGCTCCTACGAGCAGTACTTC

D: TRBD2
size: NA
J: TRBJ2-1
V: TRBV2
CDR3: CASRISGNSYNEQFF
DNA: TGTGCCAGCAGGATTAGCGGGAACTCCTACAATGAGCAGTTCTTC

D: NA
size: NA
J: TRBJ2-3
V: TRBV3-1/TRBV3-2
CDR3: CASSHGDTQYF
DNA: TGTGCCAGCAGCCACGGAGATACGCAGTATTTT

D: NA
size: NA
J: TRBJ2-2
V: TRBV4-3
CDR3: CASSQGGTPNTGELFF
DNA: TGCGCCAGCAGCCAAGGCGGGACTCCAAACACCGGGGAGCTGTTTTTT

D: TRBD1
size: NA
J: TRBJ2-7
V: TRBV28
CDR3: CACRGPGQGYEQYF
DNA: TGTGCCTGCAGAGGCCCGGGACAGGGATACGAGCAGTACTTC